The clone carrying this TCR beta chain turned up a few times. RNA transcripts gave rise to amplified TCR beta CDR3 regions. Initially, a first-round RT-PCR of the TCR CDR3 employed the HTBI primer set. Each CDR3 protein is one row after TCRdb ran MiXCR on the multiplex PCR reads. The table lists approximately 210,000 distinct CDR3 sequences, roughly 17% of them singletons. The sample belongs to a study of T cells in Graves' hyperthyroidism and ophthalmopathy. Study summary: Peripheral blood draws took place at initial diagnosis, ahead of any treatment.

Sequencing was performed on blood. The clonotype comes from a man between 45 and 60 years old with Graves' hyperthyroidism.

CDR3 sequence reads: CASSYRDQPQHF. The CDR3 nucleotides are TGTGCCAGCAGTTACAGGGATCAGCCCCAGCATTTT. This chain joins TRBV6-2 or TRBV6-3 and TRBJ1-5; no clear D. Trimming removed 2 bases from V and 5 bases from J, with 4 bases in between. The CDR3 totals 12 residues. In germline, CDR1 is MNHEY, CDR2 SVGEGT.